The TCR beta chain under discussion was sequenced for a study of OX40 agonist ivuxolimab in advanced cancers. In the study overall: Ivuxolimab, which targeted the costimulatory receptor OX40 (CD134), was an agonistic, fully human IgG2 monoclonal antibody. Intravenous ivuxolimab was administered to patients every 2 weeks at six dose levels: 0.01, 0.1, 0.3, 1.5, 3 and 10 mg/kg. Of the roughly 52 dose-escalation patients, hepatocellular carcinoma was present in roughly 19, melanoma in about 15, renal cell carcinoma in 9 and head and neck cancer in 9. In the dose-escalation cohort, 82.7% of patients were male, and the mean age was roughly 60 years with a range of roughly 20 to 79. Prior anti-PD-1, anti-PD-L1 or anti-CTLA-4 therapy was permitted, and about two fifths of dose-escalation patients had received checkpoint inhibitors. Partial responses were achieved by three dose-escalation patients, of whom one had hepatocellular carcinoma and two had cutaneous melanoma. The point of sequencing TCRbeta in the periphery was to test whether ivuxolimab changed TCR sequence diversity and drove clonal T-cell expansion. The paper covers the monotherapy dose-escalation part of the phase I ivuxolimab trial, which included N of about 50 patients. Broad study findings and their caveats: In partial responders in the 0.1-3.0 mg/kg groups, normalized peripheral clonal expansion was found to be among the lowest, especially among CD8+ T cells. Which antigens the clonally expanded peripheral T cells were specific for was not determined. Low levels of normalized T-cell clonal expansion were also seen in some nonresponding patients. At doses from 0.1 to 3.0 mg/kg, clonal expansion was seen in both CD4+ and CD8+ blood T cells between baseline and week 6. On average, CD8+ T cells showed more expanded clones than CD4+ T cells after ivuxolimab.

Taken from cysteine to phenylalanine, the CDR3 has 14 residues. Only the CDR3 DNA is retained, 42 bases long and in frame from the first base. Looking up the germline V gene yields CDR1 LGHNA and CDR2 YNFKEQ. At the junction V is shortened by 3 bases and J by 9 bases, with 12 bases in between. To sequence the TCRbeta CDR3 region, genomic DNA was isolated from the sorted cells. The immunoSEQ Assay was used for sequencing of TCRbeta CDR3 regions. Entries here come from immuneACCESS through TCRdb and include only in-frame sequences with V and J called. Some clones fail to appear in such tables; in the studies checked, an unresolved V gene covers under half of the shortfall, and the cause of the remainder is unknown. The sample table shows around 100,000 clones, and roughly 90% are seen once. The ten biggest clones cover about 0.15% of the sample. The trial excluded patients who had a history of autoimmune disease or who were on systemic immunosuppression. In every dose cohort, peripheral blood was drawn for TCR sequencing at baseline, cycle 4 day 1, and cycle 7 day 1. The samples were drawn from a first-in-human, open-label, multicenter phase I dose-escalation trial of ivuxolimab. The trial enrolled adults with locally advanced or metastatic head and neck squamous cell, hepatocellular, melanoma or renal cell carcinoma. CD4+ and CD8+ T cells were sorted separately from peripheral blood before TCR sequencing.

Remarks on this clone: The specificity of this receptor is unknown. No per-base quality is available; no much larger clone lies one base away.

The rearrangement combines TRBV4-2 with TRBJ1-6; TRBD1 is a possible D gene, resting on 5 matching bases. The sequence was obtained from an adult with an advanced solid tumor such as melanoma, head and neck, liver or kidney cancer. This specimen was CD4+ or CD8+ T cells sorted from blood, taken in a trial of the OX40 agonist ivuxolimab. For the CDR3, the sequence is CASSQSRAGSPLHF. The nucleotide sequence is TGTGCCAGCAGCCAGAGCAGGGCAGGTTCACCCCTCCACTTT.